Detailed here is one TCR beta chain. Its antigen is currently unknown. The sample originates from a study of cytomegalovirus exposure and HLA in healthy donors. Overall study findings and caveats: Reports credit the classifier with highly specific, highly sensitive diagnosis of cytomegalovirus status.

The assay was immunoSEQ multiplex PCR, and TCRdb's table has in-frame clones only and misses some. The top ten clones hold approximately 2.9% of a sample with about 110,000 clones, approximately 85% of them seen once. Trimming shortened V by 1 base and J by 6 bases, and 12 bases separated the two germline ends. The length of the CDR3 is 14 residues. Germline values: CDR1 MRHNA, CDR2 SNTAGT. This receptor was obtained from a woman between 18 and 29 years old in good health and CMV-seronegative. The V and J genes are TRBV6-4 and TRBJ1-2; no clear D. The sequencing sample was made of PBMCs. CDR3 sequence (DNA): TGTGCCAGCAGTGACTTACCGCCGGTGGATGGCTACACCTTC. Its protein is CASSDLPPVDGYTF.